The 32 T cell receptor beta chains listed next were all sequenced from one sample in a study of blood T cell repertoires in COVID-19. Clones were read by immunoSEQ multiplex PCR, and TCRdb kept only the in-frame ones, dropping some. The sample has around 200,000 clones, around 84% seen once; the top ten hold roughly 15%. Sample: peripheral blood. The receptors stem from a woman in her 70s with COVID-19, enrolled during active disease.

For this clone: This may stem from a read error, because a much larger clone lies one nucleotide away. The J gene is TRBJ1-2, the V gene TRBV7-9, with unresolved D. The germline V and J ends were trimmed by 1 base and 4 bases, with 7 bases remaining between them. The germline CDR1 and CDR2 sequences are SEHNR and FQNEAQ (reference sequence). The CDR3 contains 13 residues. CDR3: CASSLEAGYGYTF. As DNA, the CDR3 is TGTGCCAGCAGCTTAGAAGCAGGCTATGGCTACACCTTC.

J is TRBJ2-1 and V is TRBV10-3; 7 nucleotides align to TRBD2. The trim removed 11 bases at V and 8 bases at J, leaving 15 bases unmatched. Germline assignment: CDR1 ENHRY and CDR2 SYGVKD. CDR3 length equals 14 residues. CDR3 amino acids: CASNTGTKGYEQFF. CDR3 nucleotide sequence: TGTGCCTCCAACACCGGGACTAAGGGCTATGAGCAGTTCTTC.

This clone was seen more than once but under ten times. CDR3: CASSIDPRGRQPQHF. The CDR3, as DNA: TGTGCCAGTAGTATAGATCCCAGGGGACGTCAGCCCCAGCATTTT. The V gene is TRBV19, the J gene TRBJ1-5, with D maybe TRBD1 (6 bases). The length of the CDR3 is 15 residues. V was pared by 0 bases and J by 6 bases, with 12 bases between. CDR1 LNHDA and CDR2 SQIVND come from the germline V gene (reference sequence).

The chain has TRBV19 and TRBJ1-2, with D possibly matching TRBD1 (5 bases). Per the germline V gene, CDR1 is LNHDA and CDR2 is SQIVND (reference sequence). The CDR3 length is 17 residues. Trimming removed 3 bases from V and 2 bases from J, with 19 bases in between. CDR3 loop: CASSMEGLGGANYGYTF. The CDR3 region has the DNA TGTGCCAGTAGTATGGAGGGGCTTGGAGGCGCCAACTATGGCTACACCTTC.

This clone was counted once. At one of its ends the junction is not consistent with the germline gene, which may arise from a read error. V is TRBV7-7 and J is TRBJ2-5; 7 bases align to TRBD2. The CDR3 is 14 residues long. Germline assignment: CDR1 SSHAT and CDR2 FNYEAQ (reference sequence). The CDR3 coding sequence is TGTGCTAGCAGCTTAGCCATCCGCGGGGGGACCCAGTACTTC. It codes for CASSLAIRGGTQYF.

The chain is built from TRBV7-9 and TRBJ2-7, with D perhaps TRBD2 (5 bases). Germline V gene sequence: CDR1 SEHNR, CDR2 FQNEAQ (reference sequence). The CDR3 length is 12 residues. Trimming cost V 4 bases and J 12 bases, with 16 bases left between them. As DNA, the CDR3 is TGTGCCAGCAGCTCGAGGACTTGGGTGCTGTACTTC. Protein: CASSSRTWVLYF.

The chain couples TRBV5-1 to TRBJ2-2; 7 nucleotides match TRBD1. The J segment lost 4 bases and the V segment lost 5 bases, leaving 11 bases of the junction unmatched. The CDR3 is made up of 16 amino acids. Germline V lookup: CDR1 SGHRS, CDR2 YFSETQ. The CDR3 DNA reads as TGCGCCAGCAGTCCGGCGACAGGGACGGGCACCGGGGAGCTGTTTTTT. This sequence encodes CASSPATGTGTGELFF.

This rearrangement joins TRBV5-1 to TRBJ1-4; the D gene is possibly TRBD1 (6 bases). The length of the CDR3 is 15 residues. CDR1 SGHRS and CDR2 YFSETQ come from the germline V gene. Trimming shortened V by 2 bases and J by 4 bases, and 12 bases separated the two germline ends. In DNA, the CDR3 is TGCGCCAGCAGCTTTCTGGACAGAGATAATGAAAAACTGTTTTTT. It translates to CASSFLDRDNEKLFF.

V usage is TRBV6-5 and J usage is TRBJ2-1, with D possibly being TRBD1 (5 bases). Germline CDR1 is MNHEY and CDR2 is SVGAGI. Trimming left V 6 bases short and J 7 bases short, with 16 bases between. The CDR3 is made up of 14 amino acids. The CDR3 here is CASRRGGRQNEQFF. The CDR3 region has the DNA TGTGCCAGCAGAAGGGGCGGTCGGCAGAATGAGCAGTTCTTC.

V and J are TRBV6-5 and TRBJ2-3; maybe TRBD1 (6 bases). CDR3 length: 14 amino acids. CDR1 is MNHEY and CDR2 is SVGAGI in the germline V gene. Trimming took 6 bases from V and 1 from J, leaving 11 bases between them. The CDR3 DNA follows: TGTGCCAGCAGAAGAGAGGGGGGCACAGATACGCAGTATTTT. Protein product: CASRREGGTDTQYF.

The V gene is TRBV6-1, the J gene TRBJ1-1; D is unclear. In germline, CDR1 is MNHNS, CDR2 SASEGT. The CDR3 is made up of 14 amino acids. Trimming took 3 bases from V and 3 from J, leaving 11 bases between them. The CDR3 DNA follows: TGTGCCAGCAGTGAGGTTAGAGGGTACACTGAAGCTTTCTTT. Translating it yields CASSEVRGYTEAFF.

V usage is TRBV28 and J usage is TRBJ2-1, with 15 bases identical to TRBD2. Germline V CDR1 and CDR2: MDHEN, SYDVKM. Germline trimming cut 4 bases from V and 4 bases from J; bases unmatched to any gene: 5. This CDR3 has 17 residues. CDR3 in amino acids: CASSSGLAGGWYNEQFF. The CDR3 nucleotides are TGTGCCAGCAGTTCTGGACTAGCGGGGGGGTGGTACAATGAGCAGTTCTTC.

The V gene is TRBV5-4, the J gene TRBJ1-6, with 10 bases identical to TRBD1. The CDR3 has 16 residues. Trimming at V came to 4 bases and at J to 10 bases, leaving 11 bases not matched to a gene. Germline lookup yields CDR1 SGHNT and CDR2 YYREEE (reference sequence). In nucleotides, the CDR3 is TGTGCCAGCAGCAAGTATCCCGGGACAGGGGAATCACCCCTCCACTTT. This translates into CASSKYPGTGESPLHF.

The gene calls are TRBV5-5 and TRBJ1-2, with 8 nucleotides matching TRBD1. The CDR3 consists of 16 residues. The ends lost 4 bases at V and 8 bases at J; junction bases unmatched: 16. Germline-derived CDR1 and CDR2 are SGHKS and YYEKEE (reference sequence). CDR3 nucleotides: TGTGCCAGCAGCAATGGACAGGGAGGCCTTATGGAAGGCTACACCTTC. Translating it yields CASSNGQGGLMEGYTF.

The CDR3 coding sequence is TGTGCCAGCGAGATTAATGAAAAACTGTTTTTT. It is translated as CASEINEKLFF. This chain links TRBV2 with TRBJ1-4; D is uncertain. The ends were cut back, 8 bases at V and 4 bases at J, with 5 bases in the middle. Germline CDR1 and CDR2: SNHLY and FYNNEI. This CDR3 region has 11 residues.

The CDR3 loop reads CASSLGGGATDTQYF. The CDR3 coding sequence is TGTGCCAGCAGCTTGGGTGGGGGGGCCACAGATACGCAGTATTTT. The genes are TRBV7-2 and TRBJ2-3; D possibly corresponds to TRBD2 (7 bases). V lost 3 bases to trimming and J lost 2 bases, with 12 bases between them. The CDR3 contains 15 residues. Germline lookup yields CDR1 SGHTA and CDR2 FQGNSA.

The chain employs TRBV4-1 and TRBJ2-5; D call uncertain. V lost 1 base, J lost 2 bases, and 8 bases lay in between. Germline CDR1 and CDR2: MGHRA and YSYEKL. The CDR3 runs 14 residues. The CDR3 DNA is TGCGCCAGCAGCCAAGCTACCGTGCAAGAGACCCAGTACTTC. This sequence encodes CASSQATVQETQYF.

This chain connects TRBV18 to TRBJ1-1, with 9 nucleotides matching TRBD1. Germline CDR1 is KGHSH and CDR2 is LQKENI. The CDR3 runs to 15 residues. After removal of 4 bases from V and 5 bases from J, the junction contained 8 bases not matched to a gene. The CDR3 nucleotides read TGTGCCAGCTCACGACGACAGGGGGAGGGGACTGAAGCTTTCTTT. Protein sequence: CASSRRQGEGTEAFF.

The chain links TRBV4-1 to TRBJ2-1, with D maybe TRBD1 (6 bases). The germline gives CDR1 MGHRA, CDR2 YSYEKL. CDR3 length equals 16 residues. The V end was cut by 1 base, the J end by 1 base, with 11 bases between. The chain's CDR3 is CASSQGQGSSYNEQFF. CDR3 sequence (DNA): TGCGCCAGCAGCCAAGGGCAGGGGAGTTCCTACAATGAGCAGTTCTTC.

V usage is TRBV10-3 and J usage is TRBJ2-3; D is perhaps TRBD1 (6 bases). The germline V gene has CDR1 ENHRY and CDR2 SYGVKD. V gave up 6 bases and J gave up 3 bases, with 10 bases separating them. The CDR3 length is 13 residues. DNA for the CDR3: TGTGCCATCAGCATACAGGGAACAGATACGCAGTATTTT. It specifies CAISIQGTDTQYF.

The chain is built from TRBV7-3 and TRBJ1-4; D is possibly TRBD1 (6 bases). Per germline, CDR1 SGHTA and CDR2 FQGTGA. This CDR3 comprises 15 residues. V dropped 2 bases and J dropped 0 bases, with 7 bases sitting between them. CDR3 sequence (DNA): TGTGCCAGCAGCTTAGAGGGGGCAACTAATGAAAAACTGTTTTTT. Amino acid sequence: CASSLEGATNEKLFF.

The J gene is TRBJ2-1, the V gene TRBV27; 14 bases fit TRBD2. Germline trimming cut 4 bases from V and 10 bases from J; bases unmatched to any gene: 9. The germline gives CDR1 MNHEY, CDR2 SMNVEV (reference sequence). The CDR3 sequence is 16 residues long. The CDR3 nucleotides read TGTGCCAGCAGTTCCCGACTAGCGGGGGGGCCGAGGGAGCAGTTCTTC. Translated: CASSSRLAGGPREQFF.

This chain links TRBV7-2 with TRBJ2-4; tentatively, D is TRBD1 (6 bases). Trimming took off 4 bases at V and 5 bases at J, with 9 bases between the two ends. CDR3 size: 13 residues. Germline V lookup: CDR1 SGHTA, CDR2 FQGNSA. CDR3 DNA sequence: TGTGCCAGCAGCTCCCCAGGGGAAAACATTCAGTACTTC. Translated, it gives CASSSPGENIQYF.

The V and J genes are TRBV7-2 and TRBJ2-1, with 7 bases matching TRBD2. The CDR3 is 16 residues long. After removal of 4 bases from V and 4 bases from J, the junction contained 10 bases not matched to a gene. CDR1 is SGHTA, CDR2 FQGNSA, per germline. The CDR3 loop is CASSWGGLAEYNEQFF. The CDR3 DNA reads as TGTGCCAGCAGCTGGGGGGGTCTAGCGGAATACAATGAGCAGTTCTTC. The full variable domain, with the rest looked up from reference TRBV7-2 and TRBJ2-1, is GAGVSQSPSNKVTEKGKDVELRCDPISGHTALYWYRQSLGQGLEFLIYFQGNSAPDKSGLPSDRFSAERTGGSVSTLTIQRTQQEDSAVYLCASSWGGLAEYNEQFFGPGTRLTVL.

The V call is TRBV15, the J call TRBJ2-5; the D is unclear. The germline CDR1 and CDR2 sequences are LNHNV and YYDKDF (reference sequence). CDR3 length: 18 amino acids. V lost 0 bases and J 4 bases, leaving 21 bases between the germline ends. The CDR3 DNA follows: TGTGCCACCAGCAGAGATCTAGGTAAAAGCTACTCTGGAGAGACCCAGTACTTC. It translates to CATSRDLGKSYSGETQYF.

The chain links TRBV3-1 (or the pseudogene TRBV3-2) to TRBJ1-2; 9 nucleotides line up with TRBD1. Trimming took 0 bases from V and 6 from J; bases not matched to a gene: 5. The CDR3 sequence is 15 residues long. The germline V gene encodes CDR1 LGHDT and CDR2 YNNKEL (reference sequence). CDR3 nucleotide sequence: TGTGCCAGCAGCCAAGAAGGGACAGGGATCGATGGCTACACCTTC. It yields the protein CASSQEGTGIDGYTF.

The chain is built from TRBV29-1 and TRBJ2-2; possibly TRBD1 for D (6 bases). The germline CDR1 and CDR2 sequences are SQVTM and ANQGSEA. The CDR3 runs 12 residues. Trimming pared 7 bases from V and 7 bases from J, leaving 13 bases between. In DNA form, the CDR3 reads TGCAGCGGTACAGGGATTAGCGGGGAGCTGTTTTTT. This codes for CSGTGISGELFF.

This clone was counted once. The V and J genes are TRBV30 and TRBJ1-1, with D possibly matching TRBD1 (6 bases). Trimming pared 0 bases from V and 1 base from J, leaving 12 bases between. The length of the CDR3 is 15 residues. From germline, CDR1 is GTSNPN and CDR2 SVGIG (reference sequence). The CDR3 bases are TGTGCCTGGAGTGTAGGGGGAACATCGAACACTGAAGCTTTCTTT. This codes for CAWSVGGTSNTEAFF.

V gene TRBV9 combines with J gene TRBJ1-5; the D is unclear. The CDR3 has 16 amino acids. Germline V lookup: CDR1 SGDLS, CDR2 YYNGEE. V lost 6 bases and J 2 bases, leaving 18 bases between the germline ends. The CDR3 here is CASTDSGREGNQPQHF. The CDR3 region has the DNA TGTGCCAGCACCGATTCCGGGCGGGAGGGCAATCAGCCCCAGCATTTT.

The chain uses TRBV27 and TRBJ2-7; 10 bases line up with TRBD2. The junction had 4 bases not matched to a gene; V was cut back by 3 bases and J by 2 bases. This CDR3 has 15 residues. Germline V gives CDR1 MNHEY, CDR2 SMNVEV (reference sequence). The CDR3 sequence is CASSFSGRAPYEQYF. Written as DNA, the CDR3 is TGTGCCAGCAGTTTCAGCGGGAGGGCCCCCTACGAGCAGTACTTC.

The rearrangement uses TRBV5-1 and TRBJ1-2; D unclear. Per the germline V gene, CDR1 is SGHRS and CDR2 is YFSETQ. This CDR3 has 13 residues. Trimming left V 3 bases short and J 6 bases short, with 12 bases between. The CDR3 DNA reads TGCGCCAGCAGCTATTTACGGTCCGATGGCTACACCTTC. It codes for CASSYLRSDGYTF.

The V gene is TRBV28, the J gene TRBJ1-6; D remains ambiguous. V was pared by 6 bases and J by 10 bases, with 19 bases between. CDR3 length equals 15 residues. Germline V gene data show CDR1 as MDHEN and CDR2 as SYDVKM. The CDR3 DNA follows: TGTGCCAGCAGATCTGAGATCTCGACGGGGTCACCCCTCCACTTT. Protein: CASRSEISTGSPLHF.